A selection of T cell receptor beta chains follows, all from one sample in a study of blood T cell repertoires in COVID-19. Profiling relied on immunoSEQ multiplex PCR, and the TCRdb table lists in-frame clones only, not all of them. The table has over 60,000 clones, roughly nine tenths seen once; the top ten hold 8.9%. Sequencing input: peripheral blood. Source of these receptors: an elderly man with acute or convalescent COVID-19. Both conserved end residues are part of each CDR3. The order of the fields is D gene, clone size, V gene, J gene, CDR3 length, CDR3 DNA, CDR3 protein. The D gene is left open where the match is weak. Clone size appears in some rows only: once, few, many, or a class for an expanded clone.

TRBD1	NA	TRBV6-6	TRBJ1-5	15	TGTGCCAGCAGTACCGGGACAGCTAGCGTGCAGCCCCAGCATTTT	CASSTGTASVQPQHF
NA	NA	TRBV19	TRBJ1-1	14	TGTGCCAGTAGTCAAAGGGGAAGGGGGACTGAAGCTTTCTTT	CASSQRGRGTEAFF
TRBD1	NA	TRBV5-1	TRBJ2-1	14	TGCGCCAGCAGCTTGGGACAGGGAATCGGCGAGCAGTTCTTC	CASSLGQGIGEQFF
NA	NA	TRBV7-2	TRBJ1-3	15	TGTGCCAGCAGCTTCTCCGGAGGGATTGGAAACACCATATATTTT	CASSFSGGIGNTIYF
NA	NA	TRBV27	TRBJ1-1	14	TGTGCCAGCAGGGAAAGCCAACAGGGAACTGAAGCTTTCTTT	CASRESQQGTEAFF
TRBD1	NA	TRBV5-1	TRBJ2-5	16	TGCGCCAGCAGCTTGAGGGGACAGACCAATGGGGGACCCACTAACTTC	CASSLRGQTNGGPTNF
TRBD2	NA	TRBV7-9	TRBJ2-3	16	TGTGCCAGCAGCTCGACTAGCGGGGTGAGCACAGATACGCAGTATTTT	CASSSTSGVSTDTQYF
NA	NA	TRBV24-1	TRBJ2-5	13	TGTGCCACCAGTGATTTGATAGAGGAGACCCAGTACTTC	CATSDLIEETQYF
NA	NA	TRBV5-4	TRBJ2-1	14	TGTGCCAGCGGCCCTTTAGGACAGAACAATGAGCAGTTCTTC	CASGPLGQNNEQFF
NA	NA	TRBV2	TRBJ1-2	13	TGTGCCAGCAGACGACAGGTGGTGTATGGCTACACCTTC	CASRRQVVYGYTF
NA	NA	TRBV7-3	TRBJ2-2	15	TGTGCCAGCAGTCTGGACAGCTCGAACACCGGGGAGCTGTTTTTT	CASSLDSSNTGELFF
TRBD1	once	TRBV2	TRBJ2-2	15	TGTGCCAGCACTAGGACAGGGGGAGACACCGGGGAGCTGTTTTTT	CASTRTGGDTGELFF
NA	NA	TRBV3-1/TRBV3-2	TRBJ1-4	14	TGTGCCAGCAGCCAGCCGGGCCCAGGGCGAAAACTGTTTTTT	CASSQPGPGRKLFF
TRBD2	NA	TRBV3-1/TRBV3-2	TRBJ2-1	16	TGTGCCAGCAGCCAATCCTGGGCGGGAGTTGTCAATGAGCAGTTCTTC	CASSQSWAGVVNEQFF
TRBD1	NA	TRBV3-1/TRBV3-2	TRBJ1-1	14	TGTGCCAGCAGCCTCCGGGACAGGGGCACTGAAGCTTTCTTT	CASSLRDRGTEAFF
TRBD1	NA	TRBV19	TRBJ1-5	15	TGTGCCAGTAGTAGTCGACAGGGGGCTCATCAGCCCCAGCATTTT	CASSSRQGAHQPQHF
NA	NA	TRBV24-1	TRBJ2-3	16	TGTGCCACCAGTGATTTTCCGGGAGTGGGCACAGATACGCAGTATTTT	CATSDFPGVGTDTQYF
TRBD1	NA	TRBV5-1	TRBJ1-1	17	TGCGCCAGCAGCCCTCCCCGGACAGGAGGGGGTTCGACTGAAGCTTTCTTT	CASSPPRTGGGSTEAFF
NA	NA	TRBV5-1	TRBJ1-4	15	TGCGCCAGCAGCCCCCAGGGAGGGCGGGAGGAAAAACTGTTTTTT	CASSPQGGREEKLFF
TRBD1	once	TRBV5-1	TRBJ1-2	14	TGCGCCAGCAGCAAAGGGACAGGGGGCCTGGGCTACACCTTC	CASSKGTGGLGYTF
NA	NA	TRBV12-3/TRBV12-4	TRBJ2-1	13	TGTGCCAGCAGCGGGGGCTCCTACAATGAGCAGTTCTTC	CASSGGSYNEQFF
TRBD1	NA	TRBV7-3	TRBJ1-2	13	TGTGCCAGCAGTGAACAGGGGGGGCATGGCTACACCTTC	CASSEQGGHGYTF
TRBD1	NA	TRBV2	TRBJ2-3	15	TGTGCCAGCAGCAAAACAGGGGGCGTCACAGATACGCAGTATTTT	CASSKTGGVTDTQYF
NA	medium-sized	TRBV3-1/TRBV3-2	TRBJ1-2	16	TGTGCCAGCAGCCAAGCGGTCGCAGGGTTGAACTATGGCTACACCTTC	CASSQAVAGLNYGYTF
NA	few	TRBV3-1/TRBV3-2	TRBJ2-1	16	TGTGCCAGCAGCCAAGATGCGTATGGCTCCTACAATGAGCAGTTCTTC	CASSQDAYGSYNEQFF
NA	NA	TRBV7-9	TRBJ2-3	15	TGTGCCAGCAGCGTTGTGTTCTACGGAGCAGATACGCAGTATTTT	CASSVVFYGADTQYF
TRBD1	NA	TRBV2	TRBJ1-2	14	TGTGCCAGCACCCTGGACAGGGCCGAGAGTGGCTACACCTTC	CASTLDRAESGYTF
NA	NA	TRBV3-1/TRBV3-2	TRBJ1-4	15	TGTGCCAGCAGCCAATCCGGGACAAGCAATGAAAAACTGTTTTTT	CASSQSGTSNEKLFF
TRBD2	NA	TRBV18	TRBJ2-7	16	TGTGCCAGCTCACCGGGGACTAGCGGATTCTCCTACGAGCAGTACTTC	CASSPGTSGFSYEQYF